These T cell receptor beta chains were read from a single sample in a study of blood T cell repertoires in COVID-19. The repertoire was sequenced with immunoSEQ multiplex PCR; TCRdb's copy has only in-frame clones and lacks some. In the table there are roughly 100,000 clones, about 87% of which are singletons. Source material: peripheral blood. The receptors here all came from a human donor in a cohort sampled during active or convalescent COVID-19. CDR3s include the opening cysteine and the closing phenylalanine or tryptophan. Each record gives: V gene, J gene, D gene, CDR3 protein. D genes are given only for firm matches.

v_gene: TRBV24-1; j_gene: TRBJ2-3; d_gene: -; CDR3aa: CATSDRTVRDTQYF
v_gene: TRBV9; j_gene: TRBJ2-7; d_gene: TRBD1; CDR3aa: CASSVDDRGGSYEQYF
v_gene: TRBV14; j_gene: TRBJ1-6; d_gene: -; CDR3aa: CASSQHPDTINSPLHF
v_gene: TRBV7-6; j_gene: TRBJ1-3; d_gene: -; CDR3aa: CASSLDRAGNTIYF
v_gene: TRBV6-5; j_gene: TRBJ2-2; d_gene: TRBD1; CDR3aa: CASDAITGALGLFF
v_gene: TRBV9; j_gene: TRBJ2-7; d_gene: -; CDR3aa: CASSPDVGVYEQYF
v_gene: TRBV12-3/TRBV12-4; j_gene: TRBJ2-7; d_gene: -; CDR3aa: CASSSLDSYEQYF
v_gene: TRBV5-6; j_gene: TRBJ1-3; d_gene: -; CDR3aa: CASSPGLSGNTIYF
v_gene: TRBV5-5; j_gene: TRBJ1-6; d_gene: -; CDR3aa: CASSLAVRGTRNSPLHF
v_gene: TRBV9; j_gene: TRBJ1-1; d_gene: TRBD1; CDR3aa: CASSARQGSNTEAFF
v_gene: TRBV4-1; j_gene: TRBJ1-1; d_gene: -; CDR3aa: CASSQGAGGYTEAFF
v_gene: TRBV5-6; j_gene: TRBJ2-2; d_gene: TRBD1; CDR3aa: CASSERQGQEELFF
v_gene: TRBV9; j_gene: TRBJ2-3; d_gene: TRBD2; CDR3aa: CASSPTSGADTQYF
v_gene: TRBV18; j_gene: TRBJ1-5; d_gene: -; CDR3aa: CASSSGNSNQPQHF
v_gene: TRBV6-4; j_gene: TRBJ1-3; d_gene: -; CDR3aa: CASSDPTATVDF
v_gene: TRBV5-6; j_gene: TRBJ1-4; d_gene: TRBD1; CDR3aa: CASSLAARGRELFF
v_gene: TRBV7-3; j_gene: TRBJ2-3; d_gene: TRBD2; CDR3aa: CASSSTSGASTDTQYF
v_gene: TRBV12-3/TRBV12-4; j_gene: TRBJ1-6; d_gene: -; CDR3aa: CASGGLGGSPLHF
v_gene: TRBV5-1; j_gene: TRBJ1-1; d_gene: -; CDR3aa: CASSYEGGITEAFF
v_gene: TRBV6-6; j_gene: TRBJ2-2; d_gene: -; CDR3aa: CASSYRQGNTGELFF
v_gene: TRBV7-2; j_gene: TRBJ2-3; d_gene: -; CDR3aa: CASSLRDTQYF
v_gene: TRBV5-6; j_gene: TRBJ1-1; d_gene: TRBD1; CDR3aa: CASRDTSRGRRSEAFF
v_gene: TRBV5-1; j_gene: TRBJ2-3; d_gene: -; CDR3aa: CASSILSGGTDTQYF
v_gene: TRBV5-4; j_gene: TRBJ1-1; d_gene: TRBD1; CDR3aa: CASSRTGGRITEAFF
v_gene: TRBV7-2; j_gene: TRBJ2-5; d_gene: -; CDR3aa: CASSLRGTGQETQYF
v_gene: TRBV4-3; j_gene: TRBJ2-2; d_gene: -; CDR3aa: CASSLTGEAGELFF
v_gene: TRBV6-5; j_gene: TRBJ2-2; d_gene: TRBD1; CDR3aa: CASRRGQITGELFF
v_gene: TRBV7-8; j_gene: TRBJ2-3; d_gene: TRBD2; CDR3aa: CASSRGTSGGLGTDTQYF
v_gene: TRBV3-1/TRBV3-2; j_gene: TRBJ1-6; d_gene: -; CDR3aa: CASSQGGANSPLHF
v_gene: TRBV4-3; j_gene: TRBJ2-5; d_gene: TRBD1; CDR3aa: CASSQDIQGAVQTQYF
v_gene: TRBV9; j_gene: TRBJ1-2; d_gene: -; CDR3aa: CASSVVPDNYGYTF
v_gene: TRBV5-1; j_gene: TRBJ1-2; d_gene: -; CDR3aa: CASSQQVRYGYTF
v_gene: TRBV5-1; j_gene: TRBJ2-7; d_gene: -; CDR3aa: CASRLEGRPPYEQYF
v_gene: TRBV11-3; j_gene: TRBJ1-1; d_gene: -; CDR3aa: CASSPRHSNTEAFF
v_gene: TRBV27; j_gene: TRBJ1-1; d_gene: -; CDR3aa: CASSLSTTGFTEAFF
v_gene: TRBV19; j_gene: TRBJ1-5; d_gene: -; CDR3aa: CASSIAGGVDISQPQHF